The next 7 T cell receptor beta chains were all read from a single sample in a study of T cell repertoires in cytomegalovirus infection. TCRdb re-called the reads with MiXCR, one entry per CDR3 protein. The table records some 500,000 distinct CDR3 sequences, more than 30% of them present only once. Their antigens are not known. Sequenced material: cultured PBMCs, taken from culture after CMV antigen stimulation. Receptors were obtained from a human donor in good health (CMV status not recorded). Some clones in this sample may be carry-over from other donors' samples.

The chain combines TRBV29-1 with TRBJ2-6; unclear D gene. The V gene lost 6 bases and the J gene lost 0 bases, with 9 bases spanning the gap. The V gene's germline CDR1 is SQVTM and CDR2 ANQGSEA. The CDR3 is 14 amino acids. CDR3 protein: CSVIVTSGANVLTF. As DNA, the CDR3 is TGCAGCGTGATAGTTACCTCTGGGGCCAACGTCCTGACTTTC.

CDR3 in amino acids: CASSFTQLTGEGTEAFF. Written as DNA, the CDR3 is TGTGCCAGCAGTTTTACCCAGTTGACAGGGGAGGGCACTGAAGCTTTCTTT. J is TRBJ1-1 and V is TRBV6-5; 8 positions match TRBD1. The CDR3 is 17 amino acids. In germline, CDR1 is MNHEY, CDR2 SVGAGI. Trimming removed 4 bases from V and 4 bases from J; junction bases left unmatched: 14.

The chain recombines TRBV7-2 with TRBJ1-2; a weak D match, TRBD1 (5 bases). The CDR3 totals 15 residues. Germline V gene sequence: CDR1 SGHTA, CDR2 FQGNSA. Trimming took off 3 bases at V and 2 bases at J, with 13 bases between the two ends. CDR3 loop: CASSLAGPGNYGYTF. The CDR3, as DNA: TGTGCCAGCAGCTTGGCCGGGCCAGGGAACTATGGCTACACCTTC.

This clonotype was observed many times. This sequence joins TRBV7-8 and TRBJ2-1, with a tentative D call TRBD1 (5 bases). Trimming left V 5 bases short and J 7 bases short, with 21 bases between. Germline assignment: CDR1 SGHVS and CDR2 FQNEAQ. The CDR3 extends over 16 amino acids. Written as DNA, the CDR3 is TGTGCCAGCAGCATGCCCTCTGGGGCGCCTTATAATGAGCAGTTCTTC. This gives the protein CASSMPSGAPYNEQFF.

This chain uses TRBV4-1 with TRBJ2-1; D call uncertain. Germline assignment: CDR1 MGHRA and CDR2 YSYEKL. CDR3 size: 13 residues. V was trimmed by 2 bases and J by 9 bases, leaving 11 bases between them. The CDR3 reads CASSQSVRLEQFF. The CDR3 DNA reads TGCGCCAGCAGCCAATCTGTGAGGCTTGAGCAGTTCTTC.

The chain links TRBV28 to TRBJ1-2, with no clear D. With 8 bases removed from V and 8 bases from J, the gap between germline ends came to 6 bases. The CDR3 has 9 amino acids. Per the germline V gene, CDR1 is MDHEN and CDR2 is SYDVKM. The CDR3 DNA reads TGTGCCAGCGGTCGAGGCTACACCTTC. Encoded protein: CASGRGYTF.

This clonotype was detected only a few times. The chain has TRBV12-3 or TRBV12-4 and TRBJ2-3; D is uncertain. V was cut by 4 bases and J by 7 bases, with 6 bases left in between. The CDR3 contains 11 residues. DNA for the CDR3: TGTGCCAGCAGTTCCCTCAATACGCAGTATTTT. This translates into CASSSLNTQYF.